Listed below are T cell receptor beta chains from one sample, sequenced in a study of blood T cell repertoires in COVID-19. Here immunoSEQ multiplex PCR was the method, and the copy in TCRdb shows in-frame clones only, minus some. This table has 150,000 to 200,000 clones, approximately 81% appearing once. The sample taken for sequencing was peripheral blood. The source of these receptors is a person between 70 and 80 years old with COVID-19, enrolled during active disease. The CDR3 runs from the conserved cysteine through the conserved F or W. A D gene is named only where the DNA matches it firmly. Some rows mark clone size as missing; the rest say once, few, many or name a class of expanded clone.

-	-	TRBV3-1/TRBV3-2	TRBJ2-1	TGTGCCAGCAGCCCGTTTCCTAGCATGATGAATGAGCAGTTCTTC	CASSPFPSMMNEQFF
-	-	TRBV27	TRBJ1-5	TGTGCCAGCAGTACGGGACAAAGGGGGTACAATCAGCCCCAGCATTTT	CASSTGQRGYNQPQHF
-	-	TRBV27	TRBJ2-2	TGTGCCAGCAGTCGAACCTTGGAGGGGGAGCTGTTTTTT	CASSRTLEGELFF
-	TRBD1	TRBV3-1/TRBV3-2	TRBJ1-1	TGTGCCAGCAGCCAAAGACAGGGTGGGAACACTGAAGCTTTCTTT	CASSQRQGGNTEAFF
-	-	TRBV29-1	TRBJ2-7	TGCAGCGTTGGTATGTCCTACGAGCAGTACTTC	CSVGMSYEQYF
-	-	TRBV1	TRBJ2-3	TGCACCAGCAGCCAAGGGGTCCTAGCTGATAGGGATACGCAGTATTTT	CTSSQGVLADRDTQYF
-	-	TRBV9	TRBJ2-1	TGTGCCAGCAGCGCCCGACAGGATTTCAATGAGCAGTTCTTC	CASSARQDFNEQFF
-	-	TRBV27	TRBJ1-3	TGTGCCAGCAGTTTAATCGGGGGAGCTGGAAACACCATATATTTT	CASSLIGGAGNTIYF
-	-	TRBV18	TRBJ1-5	TGTGCCAGCTCACCAAAGGGGAACGTGAATCAGCCCCAGCATTTT	CASSPKGNVNQPQHF
-	TRBD1	TRBV4-1	TRBJ2-7	TGCGCCAGCAGCCCTGGGGACAGGGGGGCTTACGAGCAGTACTTC	CASSPGDRGAYEQYF
-	TRBD1	TRBV11-2	TRBJ2-1	TGTGCCAGCAGCTTCCGACAGGGAGCGATAGGAGAGCAGTTCTTC	CASSFRQGAIGEQFF
-	TRBD2	TRBV18	TRBJ2-3	TGTGCCAGCTCACCCGGAGCGGGAGGAGGTGATACGCAGTATTTT	CASSPGAGGGDTQYF
-	-	TRBV9	TRBJ2-3	TGTGCCAGCAGCGTATCAGGGGCCCCTTCCACAGATACGCAGTATTTT	CASSVSGAPSTDTQYF
-	-	TRBV6-5	TRBJ1-2	TGTGCCAGCAGTTACTCAACGCGGAGGGCCTATGGCTACACCTTC	CASSYSTRRAYGYTF
-	-	TRBV24-1	TRBJ1-4	TGTGCCACCAGTGATAGTACAGGTAGTGCAACTAATGAAAAACTGTTTTTT	CATSDSTGSATNEKLFF
-	-	TRBV6-6	TRBJ2-1	TGTGCCAGCAGAACTACGCCGCATGAGCAGTTCTTC	CASRTTPHEQFF
few	TRBD1	TRBV19	TRBJ1-2	TGTGCCAGTAGATCGGACAGGGGGCTGTATGGCTACACCTTC	CASRSDRGLYGYTF